This T cell receptor (beta chain) was sequenced during a study of identical twins. This clonotype has just a few counts. As yet, its antigen is unknown. Germline CDR1 reads KGHDR; CDR2 reads SFDVKD. The V end lost 4 bases, the J end lost 4 bases, and 7 bases lay between the germline ends. The CDR3 contains 13 residues. The study, taken as a whole, reports: There were fewer insertions in abundant cord blood beta clonotypes, but memory repertoires showed no such pattern.

Template switching created a universal primer site, and the cDNA included unique molecular identifiers. TCRdb re-derived calls from the 5' RACE reads in MiXCR, one entry per CDR3 protein. Of a few hundred thousand distinct CDR3 sequences listed, 13% to 15% were seen once; the top ten hold roughly 0.43%. The same sample was also used in a study of yellow fever vaccine responses in identical twins.

The chain has TRBV24-1 and TRBJ2-1; D ambiguous. Sequencing input: CD4+ T cells sorted from blood. This receptor was identified in a woman younger than 30 in good health. CDR3 amino acids: CATSEVGYNEQFF. CDR3 bases: TGTGCCACCAGTGAAGTAGGATACAATGAGCAGTTCTTC.